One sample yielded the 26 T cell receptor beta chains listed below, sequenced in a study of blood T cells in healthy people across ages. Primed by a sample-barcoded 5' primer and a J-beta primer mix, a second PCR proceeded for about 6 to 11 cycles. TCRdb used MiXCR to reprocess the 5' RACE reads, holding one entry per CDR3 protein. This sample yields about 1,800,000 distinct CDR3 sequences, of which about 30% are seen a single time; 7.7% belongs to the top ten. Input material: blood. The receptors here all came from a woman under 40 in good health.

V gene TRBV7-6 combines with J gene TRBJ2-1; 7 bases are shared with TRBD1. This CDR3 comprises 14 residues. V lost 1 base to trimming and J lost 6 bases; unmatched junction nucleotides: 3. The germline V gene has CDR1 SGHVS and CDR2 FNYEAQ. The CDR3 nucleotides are TGTGCCAGCAGCTTAGAGGGACAGTTCAATGAGCAGTTCTTC. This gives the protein CASSLEGQFNEQFF.

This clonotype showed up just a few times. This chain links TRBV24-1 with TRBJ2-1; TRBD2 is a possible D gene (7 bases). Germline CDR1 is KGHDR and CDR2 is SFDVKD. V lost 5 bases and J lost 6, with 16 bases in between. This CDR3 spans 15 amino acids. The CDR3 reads CATSVPGGLVNEQFF. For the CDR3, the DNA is TGTGCCACCAGTGTCCCGGGGGGCTTGGTCAATGAGCAGTTCTTC.

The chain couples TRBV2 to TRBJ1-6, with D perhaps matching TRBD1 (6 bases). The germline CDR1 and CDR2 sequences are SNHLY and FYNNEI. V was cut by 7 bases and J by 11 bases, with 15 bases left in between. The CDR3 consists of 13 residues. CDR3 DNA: TGTGCCAGCATGGGACAAGAAGGGGCACCCCTCCACTTT. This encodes CASMGQEGAPLHF. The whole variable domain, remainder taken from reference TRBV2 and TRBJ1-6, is EPEVTQTPSHQVTQMGQEVILRCVPISNHLYFYWYRQILGQKVEFLVSFYNNEISEKSEIFDDQFSVERPDGSNFTLKIRSTKLEDSAMYFCASMGQEGAPLHFGNGTRLTVT.

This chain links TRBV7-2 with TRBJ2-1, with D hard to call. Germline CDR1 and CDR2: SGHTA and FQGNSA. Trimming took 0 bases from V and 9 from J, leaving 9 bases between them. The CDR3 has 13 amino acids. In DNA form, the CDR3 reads TGTGCCAGCAGCTTAGCCGTGATCAGTGAGCAGTTCTTC. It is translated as CASSLAVISEQFF.

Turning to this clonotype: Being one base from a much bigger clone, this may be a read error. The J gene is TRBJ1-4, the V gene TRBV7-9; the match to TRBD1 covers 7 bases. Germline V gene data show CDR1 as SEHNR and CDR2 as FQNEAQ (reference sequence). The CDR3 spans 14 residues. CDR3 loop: CASSPIQGGKKQFF. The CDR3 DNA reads TGTGCCAGCAGCCCCATCCAGGGGGGCAAAAAACAGTTTTTT.

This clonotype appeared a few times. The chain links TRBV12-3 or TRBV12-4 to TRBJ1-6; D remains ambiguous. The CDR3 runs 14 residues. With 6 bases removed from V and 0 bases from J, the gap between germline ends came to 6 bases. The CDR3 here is CASSIDSYNSPLHF. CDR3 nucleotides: TGTGCCAGCAGCATAGACTCCTATAATTCACCCCTCCACTTT.

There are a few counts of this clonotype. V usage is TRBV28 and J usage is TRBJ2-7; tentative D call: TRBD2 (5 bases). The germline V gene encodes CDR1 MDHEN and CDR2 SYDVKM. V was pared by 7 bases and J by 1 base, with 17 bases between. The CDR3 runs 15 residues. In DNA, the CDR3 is TGTGCCAGCATCGACCTAGGAGGCAGATCCTACGAGCAGTACTTC. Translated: CASIDLGGRSYEQYF.

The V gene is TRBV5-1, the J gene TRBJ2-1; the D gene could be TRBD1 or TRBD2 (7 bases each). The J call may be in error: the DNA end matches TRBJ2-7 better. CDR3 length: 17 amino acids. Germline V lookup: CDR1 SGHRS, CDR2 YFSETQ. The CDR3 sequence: CASSLARGGQSYNEQYF. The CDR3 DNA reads TGCGCCAGCAGCTTGGCCAGGGGGGGGCAGTCCTACAATGAGCAGTACTTC.

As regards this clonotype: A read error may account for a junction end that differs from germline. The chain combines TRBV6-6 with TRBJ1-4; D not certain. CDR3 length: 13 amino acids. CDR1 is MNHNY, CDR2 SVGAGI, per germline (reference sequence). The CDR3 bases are TGTGCCCGCAGTTATCGAGGAAATAAAAAACTGTTTTTT. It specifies CARSYRGNKKLFF.

The CDR3 spells CASSLDRQAGELFF. CDR3 bases: TGCGCCAGCAGCTTGGACAGGCAGGCCGGGGAGCTGTTTTTT. The chain joins TRBV5-1 to TRBJ2-2; perhaps TRBD1 as D (5 bases). Per the germline V gene, CDR1 is SGHRS and CDR2 is YFSETQ. This CDR3 spans 14 amino acids. The V end lost 0 bases, the J end lost 6 bases, and 9 bases lay between the germline ends.

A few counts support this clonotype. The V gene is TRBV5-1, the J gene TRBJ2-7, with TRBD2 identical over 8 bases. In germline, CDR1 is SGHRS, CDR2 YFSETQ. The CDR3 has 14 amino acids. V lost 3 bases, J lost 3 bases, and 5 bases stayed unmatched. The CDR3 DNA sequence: TGCGCCAGCAGCTCGGAGACTAGCGTCTACGAGCAGTACTTC. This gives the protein CASSSETSVYEQYF.

CDR3 region: CASDGKALSSYEQFF. CDR3 coding DNA: TGTGCCAGTGATGGGAAAGCTCTAAGCTCCTACGAGCAGTTCTTC. The chain uses TRBV6-1 and TRBJ2-1; D is unclear. V lost 9 bases to trimming and J lost 10 bases, with 25 bases between them. The CDR3 is 15 amino acids. Germline CDR1 reads MNHNS; CDR2 reads SASEGT.

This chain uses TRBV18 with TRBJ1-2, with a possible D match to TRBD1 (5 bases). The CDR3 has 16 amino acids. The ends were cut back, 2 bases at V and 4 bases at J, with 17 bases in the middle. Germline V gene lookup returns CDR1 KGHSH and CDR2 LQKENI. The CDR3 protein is CASSPVEGPGGYGYTF. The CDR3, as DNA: TGTGCCAGCTCACCAGTAGAGGGGCCGGGAGGCTATGGCTACACCTTC.

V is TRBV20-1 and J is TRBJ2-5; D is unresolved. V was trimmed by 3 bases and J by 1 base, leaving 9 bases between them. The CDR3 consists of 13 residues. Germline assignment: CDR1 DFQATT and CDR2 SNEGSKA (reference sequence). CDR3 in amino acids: CSASVLFQETQYF. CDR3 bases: TGCAGTGCTAGCGTCCTTTTCCAAGAGACCCAGTACTTC.

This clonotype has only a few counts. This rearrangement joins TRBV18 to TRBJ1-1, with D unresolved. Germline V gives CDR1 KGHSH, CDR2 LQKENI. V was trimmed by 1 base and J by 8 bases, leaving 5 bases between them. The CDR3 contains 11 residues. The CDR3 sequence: CASSPQGEAFF. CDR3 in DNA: TGTGCCAGCTCACCACAGGGAGAAGCTTTCTTT.

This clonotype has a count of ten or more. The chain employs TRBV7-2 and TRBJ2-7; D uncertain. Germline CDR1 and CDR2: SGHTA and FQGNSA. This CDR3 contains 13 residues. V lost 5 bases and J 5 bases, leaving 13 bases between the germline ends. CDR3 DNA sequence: TGTGCCAGCAGCCCCCCGGATGGCCACGAGCAGTACTTC. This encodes CASSPPDGHEQYF.

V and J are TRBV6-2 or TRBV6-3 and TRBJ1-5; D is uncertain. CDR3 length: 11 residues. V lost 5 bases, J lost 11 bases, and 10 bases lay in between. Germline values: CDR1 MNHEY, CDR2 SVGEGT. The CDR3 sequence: CASSLGKAQHF. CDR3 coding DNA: TGTGCCAGCAGTCTAGGGAAGGCCCAGCATTTT.

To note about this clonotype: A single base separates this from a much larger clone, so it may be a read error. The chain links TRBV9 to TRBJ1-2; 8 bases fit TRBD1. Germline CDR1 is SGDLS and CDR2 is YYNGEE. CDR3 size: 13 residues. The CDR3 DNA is TGTGCCAGCAGCGCCCAGGGGGCTTATGGCTGCACCTTC. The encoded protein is CASSAQGAYGCTF.

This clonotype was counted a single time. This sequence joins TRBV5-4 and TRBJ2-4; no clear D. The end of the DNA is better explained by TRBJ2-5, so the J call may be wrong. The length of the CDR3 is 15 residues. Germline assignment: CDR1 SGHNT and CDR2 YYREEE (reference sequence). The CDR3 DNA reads TGTGCCAGCAGCTTGCCCTTGAAAACGCAAGAGACCCAGTACTTC. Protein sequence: CASSLPLKTQETQYF.

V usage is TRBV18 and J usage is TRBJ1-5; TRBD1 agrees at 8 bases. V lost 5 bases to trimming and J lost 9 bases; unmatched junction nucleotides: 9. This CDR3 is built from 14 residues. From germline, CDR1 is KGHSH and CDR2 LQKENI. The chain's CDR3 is CASSTDRTGTPQHF. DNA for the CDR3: TGTGCCAGCTCAACAGATCGGACAGGGACGCCCCAGCATTTT.

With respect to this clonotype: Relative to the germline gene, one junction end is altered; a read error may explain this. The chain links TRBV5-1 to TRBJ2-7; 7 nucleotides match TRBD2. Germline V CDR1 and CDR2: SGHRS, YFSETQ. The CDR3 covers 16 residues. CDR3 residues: CAGSPGGAAPSYEQYF. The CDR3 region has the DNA TGCGCCGGCAGCCCGGGGGGAGCGGCCCCTTCCTACGAGCAGTACTTC.

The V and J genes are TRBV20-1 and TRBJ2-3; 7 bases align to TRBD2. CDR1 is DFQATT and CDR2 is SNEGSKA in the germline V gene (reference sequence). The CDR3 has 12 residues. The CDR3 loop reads CAGRGSTDTQYF. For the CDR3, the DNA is TGCGCGGGGCGGGGGAGCACAGATACGCAGTATTTT.

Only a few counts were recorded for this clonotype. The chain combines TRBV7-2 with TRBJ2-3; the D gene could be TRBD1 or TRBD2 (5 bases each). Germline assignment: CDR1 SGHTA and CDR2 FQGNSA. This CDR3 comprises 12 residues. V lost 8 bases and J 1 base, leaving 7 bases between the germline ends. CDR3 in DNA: TGTGCCAGCGGGACCCGCACAGATACGCAGTATTTT. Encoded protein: CASGTRTDTQYF.

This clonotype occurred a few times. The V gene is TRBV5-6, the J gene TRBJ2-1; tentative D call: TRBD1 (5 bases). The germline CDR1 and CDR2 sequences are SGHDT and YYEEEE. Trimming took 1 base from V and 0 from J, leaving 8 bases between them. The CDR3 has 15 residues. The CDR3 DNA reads TGTGCCAGCAGCTTGCTCGACAGCTCCTACAATGAGCAGTTCTTC. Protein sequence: CASSLLDSSYNEQFF. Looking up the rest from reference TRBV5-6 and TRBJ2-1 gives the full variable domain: DAGVTQSPTHLIKTRGQQVTLRCSPKSGHDTVSWYQQALGQGPQFIFQYYEEEERQRGNFPDRFSGHQFPNYSSELNVNALLLGDSALYLCASSLLDSSYNEQFFGPGTRLTVL.

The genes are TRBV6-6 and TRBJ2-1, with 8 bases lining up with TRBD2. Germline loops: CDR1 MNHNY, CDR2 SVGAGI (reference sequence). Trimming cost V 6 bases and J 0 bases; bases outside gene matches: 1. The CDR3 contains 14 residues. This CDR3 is CASRAGDSYNEQFF. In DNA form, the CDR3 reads TGTGCCAGCAGAGCGGGGGACTCCTACAATGAGCAGTTCTTC.

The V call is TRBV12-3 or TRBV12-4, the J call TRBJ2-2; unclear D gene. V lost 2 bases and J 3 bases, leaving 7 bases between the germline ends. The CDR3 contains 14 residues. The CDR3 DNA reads TGTGCCAGCAGTTTACCCCAAGACACCGGGGAGCTGTTTTTT. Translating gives CASSLPQDTGELFF.